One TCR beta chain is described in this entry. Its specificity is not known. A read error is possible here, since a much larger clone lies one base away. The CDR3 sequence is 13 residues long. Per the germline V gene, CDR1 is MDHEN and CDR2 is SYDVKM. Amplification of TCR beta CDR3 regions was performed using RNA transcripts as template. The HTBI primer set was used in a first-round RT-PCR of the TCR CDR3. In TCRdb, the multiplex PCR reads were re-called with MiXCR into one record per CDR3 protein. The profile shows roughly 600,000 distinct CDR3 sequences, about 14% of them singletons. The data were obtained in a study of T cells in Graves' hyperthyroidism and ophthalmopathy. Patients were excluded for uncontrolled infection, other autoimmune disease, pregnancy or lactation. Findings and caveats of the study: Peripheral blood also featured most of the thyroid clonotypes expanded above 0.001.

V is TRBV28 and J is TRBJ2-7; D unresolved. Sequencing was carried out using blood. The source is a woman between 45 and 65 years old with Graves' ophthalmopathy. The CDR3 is CASSLFANYEQHF. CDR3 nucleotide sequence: TGTGCCAGCAGTTTATTTGCCAACTACGAGCAGCACTTC.